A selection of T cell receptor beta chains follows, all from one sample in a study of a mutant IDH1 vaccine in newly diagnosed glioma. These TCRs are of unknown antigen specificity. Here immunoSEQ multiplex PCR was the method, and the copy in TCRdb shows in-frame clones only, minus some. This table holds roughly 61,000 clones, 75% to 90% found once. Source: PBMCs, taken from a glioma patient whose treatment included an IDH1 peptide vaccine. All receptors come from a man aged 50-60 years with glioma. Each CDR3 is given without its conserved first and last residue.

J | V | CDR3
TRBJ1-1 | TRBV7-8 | ASSSFVGSGEAF
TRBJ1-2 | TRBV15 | ATSPDLGDRADGYT
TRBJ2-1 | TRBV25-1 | ASSEGPDAINNEQF
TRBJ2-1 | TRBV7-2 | ASSFQTGYEQF
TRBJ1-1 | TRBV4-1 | ASSQEFRDTEAF
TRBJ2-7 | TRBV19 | ASSIGGLAYEQY
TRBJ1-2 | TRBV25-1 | ASSESLDLREGYT
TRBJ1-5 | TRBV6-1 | ASSERAGAGNQPQH
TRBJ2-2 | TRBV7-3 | ASSLTDSGELF
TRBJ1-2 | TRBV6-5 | ASSQGDSYGYT
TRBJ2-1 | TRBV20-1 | SAVGDNEQF
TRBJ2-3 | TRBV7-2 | ASSLADTQY
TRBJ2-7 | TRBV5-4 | ASSRDRVEGQY
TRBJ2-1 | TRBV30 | AWSGAGPEF
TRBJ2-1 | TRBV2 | ASAPGGEYEQF
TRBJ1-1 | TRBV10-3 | AISDPGQGATGAF
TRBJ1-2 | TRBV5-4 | ASSLKGTDYGYT
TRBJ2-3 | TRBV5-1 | ASSLADTRSTDTQY
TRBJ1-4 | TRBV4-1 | ASSQLGGTVSEKLF
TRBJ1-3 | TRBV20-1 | SARVGQTIY
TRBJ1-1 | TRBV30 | AWSVREFSEAF
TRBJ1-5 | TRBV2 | ASSGQGNQPQH
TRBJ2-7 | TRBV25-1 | ASSAWGDEQY
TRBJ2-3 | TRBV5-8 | ASSLDGTGSYTDTQY
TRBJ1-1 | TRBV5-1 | ASSLGQGGGAEAF
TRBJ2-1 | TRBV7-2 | ASSFGPQREQF
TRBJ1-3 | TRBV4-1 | ASSPRDGVNTIY
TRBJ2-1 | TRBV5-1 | ASSLLSGTGRNEQF
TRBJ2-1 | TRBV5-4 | ASSAGGPSNNEQF
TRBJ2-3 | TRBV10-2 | ASKGHDTQY
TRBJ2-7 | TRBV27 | ASSFQGREQY
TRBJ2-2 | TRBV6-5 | ASSFRGGPTGELF
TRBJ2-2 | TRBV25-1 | ASSEYKGIWGAGELF
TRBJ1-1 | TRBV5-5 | ASSLVLATEAF
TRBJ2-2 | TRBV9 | ASSVQNTGELF
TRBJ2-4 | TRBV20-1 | SAMEGGPEY
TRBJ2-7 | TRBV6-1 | ASSGTVDYEQY
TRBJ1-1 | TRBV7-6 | ASSPDAGEAF
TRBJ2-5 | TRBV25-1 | ASSEGLRVRETQY
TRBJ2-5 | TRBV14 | ASSQIRETQY
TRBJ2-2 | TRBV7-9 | APEGNTGELF
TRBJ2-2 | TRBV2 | ASSEGRGAGELF
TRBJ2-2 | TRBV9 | ASSAPERGGRAGELF
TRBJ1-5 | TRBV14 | ASSQDGFQPQH
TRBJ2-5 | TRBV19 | ASSMSGGRETQY
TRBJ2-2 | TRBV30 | AWSRVNPGQGTGELF
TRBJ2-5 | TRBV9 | ASSSGTPQETQY
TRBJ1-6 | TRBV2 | ASRDQGATNSPLH
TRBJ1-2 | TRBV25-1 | ASSGSYSTEANYGYT
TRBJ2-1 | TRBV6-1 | ASSEKYEQF
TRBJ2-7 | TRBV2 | AMLKRGGPYEQY
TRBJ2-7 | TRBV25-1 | ASSEMGTGSNEQY
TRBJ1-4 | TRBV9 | ASSVDGVELF